What follows are 6 T cell receptor beta chains derived from one specimen sequenced in a study of T cell responses to AZD1222 COVID-19 vaccine. The repertoire was sequenced with immunoSEQ multiplex PCR; TCRdb's copy has only in-frame clones and lacks some. Of some 140,000 clones in the sample, 88% are singletons; the top ten hold less than 3.5%. Sequenced here: peripheral blood, sampled on day 0 of AZD1222 vaccination. These receptors all come from an adult in good health.

The chain recombines TRBV10-3 with TRBJ1-6; TRBD1 matches 7 bases. CDR3 length: 17 residues. Germline V gives CDR1 ENHRY, CDR2 SYGVKD. The V and J ends lost 5 bases and 1 base, in that order; junction bases with no gene match: 8. The CDR3 spells CAISSDRAGSYNSPLHF. As DNA, the CDR3 is TGTGCCATCAGTTCAGACAGGGCCGGGTCCTATAATTCACCCCTCCACTTT.

This chain uses TRBV7-2 with TRBJ1-2, with 10 bases lining up with TRBD1. The CDR3 runs 15 residues. Germline CDR1 is SGHTA and CDR2 is FQGNSA. V lost 0 bases, J lost 2 bases, and 0 bases stayed unmatched. The CDR3 spells CASSLATGGNYGYTF. The CDR3 region has the DNA TGTGCCAGCAGCTTAGCGACAGGGGGCAACTATGGCTACACCTTC.

V usage is TRBV4-3 and J usage is TRBJ1-5, with D possibly matching TRBD1 (5 bases). V was pared by 1 base and J by 2 bases, with 9 bases between. CDR3 size: 15 residues. Germline V gene lookup returns CDR1 LGHNA and CDR2 YSLEER. The CDR3 DNA reads as TGCGCCAGCAGCCAAGTCGTGGGGGGCAATCAGCCCCAGCATTTT. This codes for CASSQVVGGNQPQHF.

V usage is TRBV2 and J usage is TRBJ2-7; D might be TRBD1 (6 bases). There are 12 residues in the CDR3. Germline V lookup: CDR1 SNHLY, CDR2 FYNNEI. The V gene lost 6 bases and the J gene lost 7 bases, with 13 bases spanning the gap. DNA for the CDR3: TGTGCCAGCAGGCTGCCTGGACAGGAGCAGTACTTC. As protein: CASRLPGQEQYF.

This chain connects TRBV19 to TRBJ1-2; a possible D gene is TRBD1 (6 bases). V dropped 3 bases and J dropped 2 bases, with 10 bases sitting between them. The CDR3 is made up of 14 amino acids. Germline CDR1 LNHDA, CDR2 SQIVND (reference sequence). The CDR3: CASSMRDINYGYTF. The CDR3 nucleotides are TGTGCCAGTAGTATGAGGGACATCAACTATGGCTACACCTTC.

The chain combines TRBV11-2 with TRBJ1-1, with a possible D match to TRBD1 (6 bases). With 6 bases removed from V and 0 bases from J, the gap between germline ends came to 11 bases. CDR1 and CDR2 from the germline V gene are SGHAT and FQNNGV. The CDR3 spans 14 residues. CDR3 in DNA: TGTGCCAGCAGAGTACAGGGAGTGAACACTGAAGCTTTCTTT. It yields the protein CASRVQGVNTEAFF.